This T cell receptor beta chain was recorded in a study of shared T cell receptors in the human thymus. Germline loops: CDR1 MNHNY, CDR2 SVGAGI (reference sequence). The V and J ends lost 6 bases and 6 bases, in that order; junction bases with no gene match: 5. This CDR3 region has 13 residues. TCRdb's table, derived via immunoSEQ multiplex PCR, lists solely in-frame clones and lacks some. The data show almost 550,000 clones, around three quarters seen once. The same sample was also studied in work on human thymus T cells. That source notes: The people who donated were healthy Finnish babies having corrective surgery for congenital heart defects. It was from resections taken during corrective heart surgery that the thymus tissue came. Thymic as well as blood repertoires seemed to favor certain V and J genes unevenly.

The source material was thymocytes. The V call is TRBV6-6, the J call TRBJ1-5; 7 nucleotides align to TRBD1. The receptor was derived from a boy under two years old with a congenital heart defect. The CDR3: CASSTQGGQPQHF. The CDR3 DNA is TGTGCCAGCAGCACCCAGGGGGGTCAGCCCCAGCATTTT.